A single sample gave rise to the 9 T cell receptor beta chains below, sequenced in a study of blood T cell repertoires in COVID-19. TCRdb's table, derived via immunoSEQ multiplex PCR, lists solely in-frame clones and lacks some. The data show 250,000 to 300,000 clones, about 86% seen once. Sequenced sample: peripheral blood. The receptor set was obtained from a man between 18 and 29 years old with active or convalescent COVID-19.

This clone is a singleton in its sample. The V gene is TRBV2, the J gene TRBJ1-3, with D unclear. Germline V gene lookup returns CDR1 SNHLY and CDR2 FYNNEI. V lost 2 bases and J lost 4, with 6 bases in between. CDR3 size: 13 residues. CDR3 in DNA: TGTGCCAGCAGTGAACAAGAGGGAAACACCATATATTTT. Translating it yields CASSEQEGNTIYF.

The sample holds a few counts of this clone. This sequence joins TRBV19 and TRBJ2-7; possibly TRBD1 for D (5 bases). The ends were cut back, 3 bases at V and 0 bases at J, with 15 bases in the middle. Germline V CDR1 and CDR2: LNHDA, SQIVND (reference sequence). The CDR3 covers 16 residues. The CDR3 DNA sequence: TGTGCCAGTAGTATTAAGGGGCAGGGTTACTCCTACGAGCAGTACTTC. Translated, it gives CASSIKGQGYSYEQYF.

Only one count was recorded for this clone. This chain joins TRBV19 and TRBJ2-7; D possibly corresponds to TRBD1 (6 bases). Germline V gene data show CDR1 as LNHDA and CDR2 as SQIVND (reference sequence). Trimming stripped 9 bases from V and 3 bases from J, with 18 bases between. The CDR3 totals 14 residues. The DNA for the CDR3 is TGTGCCAGCCGACCAGACAGGAGTCACTACGAGCAGTACTTC. As protein: CASRPDRSHYEQYF.

The CDR3 loop reads CASSLHRRDEAFF. CDR3 sequence (DNA): TGCGCCAGCAGCCTCCACCGGCGGGACGAAGCTTTCTTT. V is TRBV4-3 and J is TRBJ1-1; tentatively, D is TRBD1 (5 bases). Germline V gene data show CDR1 as LGHNA and CDR2 as YSLEER. Trimming shortened V by 4 bases and J by 8 bases, and 14 bases separated the two germline ends. The length of the CDR3 is 13 residues.

This clone occurred once. The chain has TRBV6-6 and TRBJ2-2; no clear D gene. Trimming left V 3 bases short and J 5 bases short, with 7 bases between. The germline CDR1 and CDR2 sequences are MNHNY and SVGAGI (reference sequence). This CDR3 spans 13 amino acids. As DNA, the CDR3 is TGTGCCAGCAGTTATCTCCTAACCGGGGAGCTGTTTTTT. It encodes CASSYLLTGELFF.

The chain employs TRBV6-5 and TRBJ1-1; no reliable D call. V lost 2 bases, J lost 11 bases, and 15 bases lay in between. Germline CDR1 MNHEY, CDR2 SVGAGI. The CDR3 is 13 amino acids. In nucleotides, the CDR3 is TGTGCCAGCAGTTACCGGGTCAAATTTGAGGCTTTCTTT. This encodes CASSYRVKFEAFF.

The table lists this clone with a few counts. The J gene is TRBJ2-7, the V gene TRBV24-1; 8 bases match TRBD1. The V segment lost 7 bases and the J segment 6 bases; nucleotides outside the gene matches: 7. CDR1 is KGHDR, CDR2 SFDVKD, per germline. The CDR3 has 13 amino acids. The CDR3 is CATRQTGGGEQYF. The CDR3 bases are TGTGCCACCAGACAAACAGGGGGAGGCGAGCAGTACTTC.

The CDR3 nucleotides read TGTGCCAGCAGCTTAGACCGGGCGGGGTATGGCTACACCTTC. Translation: CASSLDRAGYGYTF. The rearrangement links TRBV7-9 to TRBJ1-2; D gene unclear. Between the trimmed V and J ends, which lost 1 base and 5 bases, there was a span of 11 bases. Per germline, CDR1 SEHNR and CDR2 FQNEAQ (reference sequence). The CDR3 has 14 amino acids.

The rearrangement links TRBV7-9 to TRBJ1-5, with TRBD1 as a possible D gene (5 bases). V lost 4 bases and J lost 3, with 25 bases in between. Germline V gives CDR1 SEHNR, CDR2 FQNEAQ (reference sequence). The CDR3 sequence is 19 residues long. Here the CDR3 DNA reads TGTGCCAGCAGCTCACCTCCCGGCAGGGCGCGCGCAATCAATCAGCCCCAGCATTTT. It is translated as CASSSPPGRARAINQPQHF.